This is a list of T cell receptor beta chains from one sample in a study of blood T cell repertoires in COVID-19. Libraries were prepared by immunoSEQ multiplex PCR; TCRdb keeps only in-frame clonotypes and omits some of them. The sample contains 140,000 to 150,000 clones, around 84% of which appear only once. Sequenced material: PBMCs or T cells enriched from blood (not recorded which). These receptors all stem from a woman aged 45-65 years who had been exposed to COVID-19. The CDR3 runs from the conserved cysteine through the conserved F or W. A D gene is named only where the DNA matches it firmly. Where a row states a size, it is once, few, many or the class of an expanded clone; other rows omit it.

v_call	clone_size	j_call	d_call	cdr3_aa	cdr3_nt
TRBV21-1	once	TRBJ2-2	-	CASSKDGPGPGTGNTGELFF	TGTGCCAGCAGCAAAGATGGTCCCGGACCCGGGACAGGGAACACCGGGGAGCTGTTTTTT
TRBV24-1	-	TRBJ2-3	-	CATSDSLSPRDTQYF	TGTGCCACCAGTGATTCCCTCTCTCCGCGGGATACGCAGTATTTT
TRBV4-3	once	TRBJ1-2	-	CASSLSRGVSGYTF	TGCGCCAGCAGCTTATCTCGGGGGGTCAGCGGCTACACCTTC
TRBV7-2	-	TRBJ2-4	TRBD2	CASSLTGGKNIQYF	TGTGCCAGCAGCTTAACGGGAGGCAAAAACATTCAGTACTTC
TRBV27	-	TRBJ2-1	-	CASIEGLRYNEQFF	TGTGCCAGCATAGAGGGTTTGAGGTACAATGAGCAGTTCTTC
TRBV2	-	TRBJ2-4	-	CASKTDRLAKNIQYF	TGTGCCAGCAAAACGGACAGACTAGCCAAAAACATTCAGTACTTC
TRBV5-1	once	TRBJ1-1	-	CASSLDRAMPGAFF	TGCGCCAGCAGCTTGGACAGGGCGATGCCCGGTGCTTTCTTT
TRBV6-5	-	TRBJ1-6	-	CASSVTQGRESPLHF	TGTGCCAGCAGCGTTACCCAGGGTAGGGAATCACCCCTCCACTTT
TRBV2	-	TRBJ2-5	-	CASSEGRGNQETQYF	TGTGCCAGCAGTGAAGGGAGGGGCAACCAAGAGACCCAGTACTTC
TRBV7-2	-	TRBJ1-5	TRBD1	CASSLSVTGVGASNQPQHF	TGTGCCAGCAGCCTATCCGTGACAGGGGTAGGTGCAAGCAATCAGCCCCAGCATTTT
TRBV6-2/TRBV6-3	-	TRBJ2-3	-	CASSYPDSSTDTQYF	TGTGCCAGCAGTTACCCGGACAGCAGCACAGATACGCAGTATTTT
TRBV7-2	-	TRBJ2-1	TRBD2	CASSLDAGGFVEQFF	TGTGCCAGCAGCTTAGACGCGGGGGGGTTCGTTGAGCAGTTCTTC
TRBV5-6	-	TRBJ2-3	-	CASSLAHTPPSTDTQYF	TGTGCCAGCAGCTTGGCCCATACTCCTCCTAGCACAGATACGCAGTATTTT
TRBV9	-	TRBJ1-6	TRBD1	CASSEGTGGNSPLHF	TGTGCCAGCAGCGAGGGGACAGGGGGTAATTCACCCCTCCACTTT
TRBV11-1	-	TRBJ2-1	TRBD1	CASSEVAGGTNEQFF	TGTGCCAGCAGCGAAGTGGCAGGGGGTACTAATGAGCAGTTCTTC
TRBV6-1	-	TRBJ1-6	TRBD1	CASSEVGTVSSYNSPLHF	TGTGCCAGCAGTGAAGTTGGGACAGTCAGCTCCTATAATTCACCCCTCCACTTT
TRBV15	-	TRBJ2-7	-	CATSRVRGASYEQYF	TGTGCCACCAGCAGAGTCCGGGGGGCCTCCTACGAGCAGTACTTC
TRBV12-5	once	TRBJ1-2	TRBD1	CASGPDREGANYGYTF	TGTGCTAGTGGCCCGGACAGGGAAGGAGCTAACTATGGCTACACCTTC
TRBV9	-	TRBJ2-5	-	CASSLLGLQETQYF	TGTGCCAGCAGCCTACTGGGACTCCAAGAGACCCAGTACTTC
TRBV19	-	TRBJ1-5	-	CASSTHPGFDSNQPQHF	TGTGCCAGTAGTACGCACCCAGGCTTCGATAGCAATCAGCCCCAGCATTTT
TRBV19	-	TRBJ2-2	TRBD1	CASSDGQGATGELFF	TGTGCCAGTAGCGACGGACAGGGGGCAACCGGGGAGCTGTTTTTT
TRBV5-4	-	TRBJ2-2	TRBD2	CASSSLAGGRTGELFF	TGTGCCAGCAGCTCTTTAGCGGGAGGGCGGACCGGGGAGCTGTTTTTT
TRBV11-2	-	TRBJ2-1	-	CASSLRGLGPSANEQFF	TGTGCCAGCAGCTTAAGGGGTCTCGGACCCTCGGCCAATGAGCAGTTCTTC
TRBV9	-	TRBJ2-7	-	CASSDGPGAYEQYF	TGTGCCAGCAGCGATGGCCCGGGAGCCTACGAGCAGTACTTC
TRBV7-2	-	TRBJ2-1	-	CASSYRLGPHNEQFF	TGTGCCAGCTCCTATAGACTAGGGCCTCACAATGAGCAGTTCTTC
TRBV7-2	-	TRBJ2-7	TRBD1	CASSPATDRVSPYEQYF	TGTGCCAGCAGCCCCGCAACGGACAGGGTTTCGCCCTACGAGCAGTACTTC
TRBV7-2	-	TRBJ2-7	TRBD2	CASSSRTSGGAQSSYEQYF	TGTGCCAGCAGTTCCAGGACTAGCGGGGGGGCCCAGAGCTCCTACGAGCAGTACTTC
TRBV27	-	TRBJ1-4	-	CASSGGGEKLFF	TGTGCCAGCAGTGGCGGGGGTGAAAAACTGTTTTTT
TRBV9	-	TRBJ1-1	-	CASSPPGTEAFF	TGTGCCAGCAGCCCCCCCGGCACTGAAGCTTTCTTT
TRBV6-2/TRBV6-3	once	TRBJ1-5	-	CASSYRDNQPQHF	TGTGCCAGCAGTTACCGGGACAATCAGCCCCAGCATTTT
TRBV27	many	TRBJ1-5	-	CASSFSGGSNQPQHF	TGTGCCAGCAGTTTTTCAGGTGGTAGCAATCAGCCCCAGCATTTT
TRBV14	-	TRBJ2-7	TRBD1	CASSQDPTGVYEQYF	TGTGCCAGCAGCCAAGATCCCACAGGGGTATACGAGCAGTACTTC
TRBV7-9	-	TRBJ2-7	-	CASSATDFASYEQYF	TGTGCCAGCAGCGCGACAGATTTCGCCTCCTACGAGCAGTACTTC
TRBV4-1	-	TRBJ2-1	TRBD2	CASSQEHSGTYNEQFF	TGCGCCAGCAGCCAAGAACACAGCGGGACCTACAATGAGCAGTTCTTC
TRBV30	-	TRBJ2-1	TRBD2	CACPTSGNDNEQFF	TGTGCCTGCCCGACTAGCGGGAACGACAATGAGCAGTTCTTC
TRBV18	-	TRBJ2-1	TRBD2	CASSPPSGSRYNEQFF	TGTGCCAGCTCACCACCGAGCGGGAGCCGCTACAATGAGCAGTTCTTC
TRBV19	once	TRBJ2-7	-	CASSTGAAYEQYF	TGTGCCAGTAGTACAGGGGCGGCCTACGAGCAGTACTTC
TRBV5-1	-	TRBJ2-3	-	CASSLGGRTDTQYF	TGCGCCAGCAGCTTAGGGGGACGGACAGATACGCAGTATTTT
TRBV6-1	-	TRBJ2-1	TRBD1	CASSEEGQGRYNEQFF	TGTGCCAGCAGTGAAGAGGGACAGGGCAGGTACAATGAGCAGTTCTTC
TRBV7-2	-	TRBJ2-7	-	CASSFAESYEQYF	TGTGCCAGCAGCTTCGCAGAATCCTACGAGCAGTACTTC
TRBV5-1	-	TRBJ1-2	-	CASSLNPPTTYGYTF	TGCGCCAGCAGCTTGAATCCCCCCACCACCTACGGCTACACCTTC
TRBV5-4	once	TRBJ2-3	TRBD1	CASSLPGQGADTQYF	TGTGCCAGCAGCTTGCCGGGACAGGGAGCAGATACGCAGTATTTT
TRBV4-1	once	TRBJ1-6	-	CASSQLQGARAGSPLHF	TGCGCCAGCAGCCAATTACAAGGGGCCAGGGCAGGTTCACCCCTCCACTTT
TRBV6-5	once	TRBJ2-7	TRBD1	CASSYSHRGSYEQYF	TGTGCCAGCAGTTACTCACACAGGGGCTCCTACGAGCAGTACTTC
TRBV9	-	TRBJ2-1	-	CASSVTRNEQFF	TGTGCCAGCAGCGTAACTAGGAATGAGCAGTTCTTC
TRBV10-3	-	TRBJ2-7	TRBD1	CAISEPDRTGGRRPYEQYF	TGTGCCATCAGTGAGCCTGATCGGACAGGGGGCCGGCGGCCCTACGAGCAGTACTTC
TRBV30	-	TRBJ1-1	-	CAWTLTGEAFF	TGTGCCTGGACACTCACAGGGGAAGCTTTCTTT
TRBV27	-	TRBJ2-1	TRBD1	CASSPWVRGNEQFF	TGTGCCAGCAGTCCCTGGGTCAGGGGGAATGAGCAGTTCTTC
TRBV6-5	-	TRBJ2-5	TRBD2	CASSWGGGAEETQYF	TGTGCCAGCAGTTGGGGCGGGGGGGCCGAAGAGACCCAGTACTTC
TRBV15	few	TRBJ2-1	-	CATSRVGTPSEEQFF	TGTGCCACCAGCAGAGTGGGGACTCCTTCGGAGGAGCAGTTCTTC
TRBV28	-	TRBJ2-6	-	CASSFLAGGDGANVLTF	-
TRBV5-1	-	TRBJ1-3	-	CASSLQPSGNTIYF	TGCGCCAGCAGCTTACAGCCCTCTGGAAACACCATATATTTT
TRBV10-2	-	TRBJ2-7	TRBD1	CASRAGQGSYEQYF	TGCGCCAGCAGGGCCGGACAGGGCTCTTACGAGCAGTACTTC
TRBV5-1	-	TRBJ1-2	TRBD1	CASSLRTGEYGYGYTF	TGCGCCAGCAGCTTGAGAACAGGGGAGTATGGCTATGGCTACACCTTC